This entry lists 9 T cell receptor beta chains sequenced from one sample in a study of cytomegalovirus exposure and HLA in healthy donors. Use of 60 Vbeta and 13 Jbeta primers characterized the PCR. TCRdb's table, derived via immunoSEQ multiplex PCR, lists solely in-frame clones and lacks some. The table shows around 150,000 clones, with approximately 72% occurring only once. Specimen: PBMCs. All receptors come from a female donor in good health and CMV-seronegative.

The CDR3 loop is CASSREVGNYGYTF. In DNA, the CDR3 is TGTGCCAGTAGCAGGGAAGTTGGGAACTATGGCTACACCTTC. The J gene is TRBJ1-2, the V gene TRBV19; a possible D gene is TRBD1 (5 bases). The CDR3 is 14 residues long. The ends were cut back, 6 bases at V and 2 bases at J, with 13 bases in the middle. The germline gives CDR1 LNHDA, CDR2 SQIVND (reference sequence).

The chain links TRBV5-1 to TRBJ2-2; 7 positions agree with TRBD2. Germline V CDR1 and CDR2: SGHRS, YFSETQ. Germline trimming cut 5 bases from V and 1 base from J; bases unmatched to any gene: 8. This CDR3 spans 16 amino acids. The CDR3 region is CASRSSRGENTGELFF. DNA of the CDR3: TGCGCCAGCAGGTCCTCTCGGGGGGAGAACACCGGGGAGCTGTTTTTT.

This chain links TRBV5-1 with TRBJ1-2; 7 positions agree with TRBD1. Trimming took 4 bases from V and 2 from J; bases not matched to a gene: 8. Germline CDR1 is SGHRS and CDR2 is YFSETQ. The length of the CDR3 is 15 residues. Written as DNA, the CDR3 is TGCGCCAGCAGCCCACAGGGGCCTCCGAACTATGGCTACACCTTC. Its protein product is CASSPQGPPNYGYTF.

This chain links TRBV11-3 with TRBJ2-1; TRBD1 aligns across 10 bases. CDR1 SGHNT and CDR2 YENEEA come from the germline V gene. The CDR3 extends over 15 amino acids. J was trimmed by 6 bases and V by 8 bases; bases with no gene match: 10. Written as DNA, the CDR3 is TGTGCCAGCGGACCGGGACAGGGGAGGTTCAATGAGCAGTTCTTC. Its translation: CASGPGQGRFNEQFF.

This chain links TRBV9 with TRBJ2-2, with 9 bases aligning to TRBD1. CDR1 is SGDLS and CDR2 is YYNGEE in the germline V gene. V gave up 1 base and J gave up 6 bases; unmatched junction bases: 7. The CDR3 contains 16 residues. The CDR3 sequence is CASSVTRDRVAGELFF. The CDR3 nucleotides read TGTGCCAGCAGCGTAACCCGGGACAGGGTTGCCGGGGAGCTGTTTTTT.

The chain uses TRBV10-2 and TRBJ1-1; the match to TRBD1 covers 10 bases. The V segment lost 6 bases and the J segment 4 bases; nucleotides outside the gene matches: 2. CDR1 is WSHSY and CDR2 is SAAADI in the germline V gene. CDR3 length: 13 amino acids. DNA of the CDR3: TGCGCCAGCAGCGGACAGGGGGGCACTGAAGCTTTCTTT. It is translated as CASSGQGGTEAFF.

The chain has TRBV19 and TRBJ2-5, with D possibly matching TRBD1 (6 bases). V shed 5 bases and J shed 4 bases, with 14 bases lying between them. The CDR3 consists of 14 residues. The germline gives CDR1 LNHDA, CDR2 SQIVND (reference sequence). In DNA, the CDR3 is TGTGCCAGTAGTCTACAGGGCGGTGGAGAGACCCAGTACTTC. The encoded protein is CASSLQGGGETQYF.

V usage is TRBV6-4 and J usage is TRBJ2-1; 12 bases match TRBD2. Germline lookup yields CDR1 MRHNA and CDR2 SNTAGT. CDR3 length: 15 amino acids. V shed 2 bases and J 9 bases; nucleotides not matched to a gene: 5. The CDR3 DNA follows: TGTGCCAGCAGTGACCTACTAGCGGGGGGTAGTGAGCAGTTCTTC. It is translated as CASSDLLAGGSEQFF.

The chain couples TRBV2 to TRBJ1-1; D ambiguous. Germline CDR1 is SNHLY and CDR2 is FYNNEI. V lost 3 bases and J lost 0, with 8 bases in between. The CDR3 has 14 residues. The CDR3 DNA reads TGTGCCAGCAGTGAGTACAGTTTGAACACTGAAGCTTTCTTT. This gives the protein CASSEYSLNTEAFF.